Presented here are 21 T cell receptor beta chains from one specimen sequenced in a study of Graves' ophthalmopathy and Graves' hyperthyroidism. Investigators amplified TCR beta CDR3 regions from RNA transcripts. Second-round multiplex PCR followed a first-round RT-PCR using HTBI primers. TCRdb passed the multiplex PCR reads through MiXCR, listing each CDR3 protein once. The sample comprises 350,000 to 450,000 distinct CDR3 sequences, 20% to 25% of which are singletons, and 3% rests with the top ten. Sequencing was carried out using peripheral blood. Receptors were obtained from a woman between 18 and 29 years old with stable Graves' hyperthyroidism.

A few counts support this clonotype. This chain connects TRBV18 to TRBJ2-5, with 11 bases lining up with TRBD2. The CDR3 has 16 residues. V was clipped by 6 bases and J by 5 bases; unmatched bases: 11. The germline V gene has CDR1 KGHSH and CDR2 LQKENI. For the CDR3, the DNA is TGTGCCAGCTCCCAGGGAACTAGCGGGAGTTTGGAGACCCAGTACTTC. It yields the protein CASSQGTSGSLETQYF.

The table lists this clonotype with a count of one. The J gene is TRBJ2-5, the V gene TRBV29-1; no clear D gene. Trimming took 5 bases from V and 4 from J, leaving 11 bases between them. CDR1 SQVTM and CDR2 ANQGSEA come from the germline V gene. The CDR3 has 12 amino acids. The CDR3 DNA reads TGCAGCGTTCTGTTATCGGGAGAGACCCAGTACTTC. As protein: CSVLLSGETQYF.

The rearrangement links TRBV9 to TRBJ1-2, with 7 bases aligning to TRBD1. There are 11 residues in the CDR3. The germline V gene encodes CDR1 SGDLS and CDR2 YYNGEE. Germline trimming cut 6 bases from V and 7 bases from J; bases unmatched to any gene: 3. The CDR3 loop reads CASNRGGGYTF. The CDR3 DNA follows: TGTGCCAGCAACAGGGGCGGTGGCTACACCTTC.

CDR3: CASSQDGYGYTF. CDR3 DNA sequence: TGTGCCAGCAGCCAAGATGGGTATGGCTACACCTTC. The genes are TRBV3-1 and TRBJ1-2; D ambiguous. V lost 0 bases, J lost 5 bases, and 4 bases lay in between. The CDR3 is made up of 12 amino acids. Germline V gene sequence: CDR1 LGHDT, CDR2 YNNKEL (reference sequence).

This clonotype was observed many times. This sequence joins TRBV5-4 and TRBJ1-1; perhaps TRBD1 as D (6 bases). The CDR3 has 12 residues. Germline CDR1 is SGHNT and CDR2 is YYREEE (reference sequence). The V end lost 10 bases, the J end lost 3 bases, and 13 bases lay between the germline ends. The CDR3 is CAVGTYDTEAFF. The CDR3 DNA reads as TGTGCCGTCGGGACATACGACACTGAAGCTTTCTTT.

V and J are TRBV12-5 and TRBJ1-1; tentatively, D is TRBD1 (5 bases). The V and J ends lost 4 bases and 4 bases respectively, with 16 bases between them. The CDR3 extends over 15 amino acids. CDR1 LGHNT and CDR2 FRNRAP come from the germline V gene. DNA of the CDR3: TGTGCTAGTGGTTGGAAAACTGACAGACTCACTGAAGCTTTCTTT. It translates to CASGWKTDRLTEAFF.

Many counts were recorded for this clonotype. The chain combines TRBV20-1 with TRBJ1-3, with TRBD1 as a possible D gene (5 bases). Trimming left V 2 bases short and J 0 bases short, with 11 bases between. The CDR3 runs 15 residues. Germline V gene lookup returns CDR1 DFQATT and CDR2 SNEGSKA (reference sequence). CDR3 loop: CSARWDLRSGNTIYF. The CDR3, as DNA: TGCAGTGCTAGATGGGACCTTCGCTCTGGAAACACCATATATTTT.

The table lists this clonotype with a count of one. The chain carries TRBV6-5 and TRBJ1-5; 9 nucleotides agree with TRBD1. The germline CDR1 and CDR2 sequences are MNHEY and SVGAGI. The CDR3 runs 17 residues. The J segment lost 2 bases and the V segment lost 4 bases, leaving 9 bases of the junction unmatched. The CDR3 nucleotides read TGTGCCAGCAGTTCATACAGGGGGCAGGGAGGCAATCAGCCCCAGCATTTT. It is translated as CASSSYRGQGGNQPQHF.

This clonotype was counted many times. V gene TRBV6-2 or TRBV6-3 combines with J gene TRBJ1-5; no firm D call. The V end was cut by 0 bases, the J end by 3 bases, with 6 bases between. Germline V gene lookup returns CDR1 MNHEY and CDR2 SVGEGT. This CDR3 comprises 14 residues. The CDR3 region is CASSYSILNQPQHF. The CDR3 coding sequence is TGTGCCAGCAGTTACTCTATCCTCAATCAGCCCCAGCATTTT.

This clonotype was observed at least ten times. Germline and junction disagree at one end, which may indicate a read error. This chain connects TRBV12-3 or TRBV12-4 to TRBJ2-2; 9 bases agree with TRBD1. This CDR3 spans 15 amino acids. The CDR3 loop is CVSSLPTGGSGELFF. CDR3 sequence (DNA): TGTGTCAGCAGTTTACCAACAGGGGGCTCCGGGGAGCTGTTTTTT.

There are many counts of this clonotype. The V call is TRBV11-2, the J call TRBJ2-7; 10 nucleotides agree with TRBD2. Germline V lookup: CDR1 SGHAT, CDR2 FQNNGV. The CDR3 extends over 16 amino acids. Losses at the gene ends were 2 bases for V and 2 bases for J; bases not matched to a gene: 6. The CDR3 region has the DNA TGTGCCAGCAGCTTATACCCCAGCGGGAGGGCCTACGAGCAGTACTTC. The encoded protein is CASSLYPSGRAYEQYF.

The genes are TRBV20-1 and TRBJ1-3; D gene ambiguous. V lost 2 bases, J lost 0 bases, and 11 bases lay in between. Germline V lookup: CDR1 DFQATT, CDR2 SNEGSKA (reference sequence). The CDR3 contains 15 residues. The CDR3 region is CSARRTESSGNTIYF. As DNA, the CDR3 is TGCAGTGCTAGACGGACGGAAAGCTCTGGAAACACCATATATTTT.

As to this clonotype: Given a much more abundant clone one base away, this may be a read error. The genes are TRBV6-1 and TRBJ2-7; 11 bases fit TRBD1. CDR1 is MNHNS and CDR2 is SASEGT in the germline V gene. The CDR3 extends over 15 amino acids. The J segment lost 3 bases and the V segment lost 5 bases, leaving 6 bases of the junction unmatched. This chain's CDR3 is CASSPRTGGGYEQYF. The DNA for the CDR3 is TGTGCCAGCAGTCCTCGGACAGGGGGCGGCTACGAGCAGTACTTC.

Ten or more counts support this clonotype. V and J are TRBV9 and TRBJ2-5; D possibly corresponds to TRBD1 (6 bases). The CDR3 loop spans 18 amino acids. Trimming stripped 0 bases from V and 5 bases from J, with 23 bases between. The germline gives CDR1 SGDLS, CDR2 YYNGEE. CDR3: CASSVDLGTTPQEETQYF. The CDR3 DNA sequence: TGTGCCAGCAGCGTAGATCTTGGGACAACTCCTCAAGAGGAGACCCAGTACTTC.

This clonotype was seen many times. The chain links TRBV6-1 to TRBJ1-3; maybe TRBD1 (5 bases). V lost 3 bases, J lost 0 bases, and 12 bases lay in between. The CDR3 loop spans 16 amino acids. Looked up from germline, CDR1 is MNHNS and CDR2 is SASEGT. CDR3 region: CASSDQGPYSGNTIYF. CDR3 nucleotide sequence: TGTGCCAGCAGTGATCAGGGCCCCTACTCTGGAAACACCATATATTTT.

This clonotype turned up a few times. The chain joins TRBV11-2 to TRBJ1-6; D possibly corresponds to TRBD1 (6 bases). Germline CDR1 is SGHAT and CDR2 is FQNNGV. Trimming stripped 2 bases from V and 17 bases from J, with 19 bases between. CDR3 size: 14 residues. For the CDR3, the DNA is TGTGCCAGCAGCTTAAACTCCTTAGGACAGTGGGTCCACTTT. Encoded protein: CASSLNSLGQWVHF.

This clonotype was observed many times. V is TRBV18 and J is TRBJ1-1; D remains ambiguous. Per the germline V gene, CDR1 is KGHSH and CDR2 is LQKENI. The CDR3 is made up of 12 amino acids. The V gene lost 5 bases and the J gene lost 8 bases, with 12 bases spanning the gap. CDR3 region: CASSTFGQEAFF. CDR3 DNA sequence: TGTGCCAGCTCAACGTTCGGGCAGGAAGCTTTCTTT.

This clonotype was found many times. The chain recombines TRBV6-1 with TRBJ1-1; perhaps TRBD1 as D (6 bases). The germline CDR1 and CDR2 sequences are MNHNS and SASEGT. The CDR3 runs to 14 residues. V gave up 5 bases and J gave up 4 bases, with 14 bases separating them. CDR3 residues: CASSKPGERTEAFF. The CDR3 nucleotides are TGTGCCAGCAGTAAACCAGGGGAACGCACTGAAGCTTTCTTT.

This clonotype was counted at least ten times. The chain couples TRBV7-9 to TRBJ2-4, with D perhaps TRBD1 (6 bases). Trimming stripped 9 bases from V and 0 bases from J, with 12 bases between. Germline lookup yields CDR1 SEHNR and CDR2 FQNEAQ (reference sequence). The CDR3 has 14 amino acids. The CDR3 bases are TGTGCCAGTGGGGACACCCTAGCCAAAAACATTCAGTACTTC. Its translation is CASGDTLAKNIQYF.

This clonotype was picked up many times. CDR3 DNA: TGTGCCAGCAGGGTGACAGAAACCTCCTACGAGCAGTACTTC. This gives the protein CASRVTETSYEQYF. This chain uses TRBV11-2 with TRBJ2-7, with D possibly matching TRBD1 (5 bases). Germline V CDR1 and CDR2: SGHAT, FQNNGV. V dropped 6 bases and J dropped 0 bases, with 12 bases sitting between them. The CDR3 contains 14 residues.

This clonotype was detected ten times or more. The rearrangement links TRBV29-1 to TRBJ1-2; D not resolved. Germline CDR1 is SQVTM and CDR2 is ANQGSEA. The CDR3 runs 13 residues. The V end was cut by 3 bases, the J end by 1 base, with 9 bases between. CDR3: CSVETVDNYGYTF. In DNA form, the CDR3 reads TGCAGCGTTGAGACGGTAGATAACTATGGCTACACCTTC.